A single sample is the source of the 4 T cell receptor beta chains below, sequenced in a study of early T cells in non-severe SARS-CoV-2 infection. One entry per CDR3 protein, called by TCRdb with MiXCR from the 5' RACE reads. The sample yields about 100,000 distinct CDR3 sequences, around 14% seen once. The source material was whole blood. Source of these receptors: an adult who was a healthcare worker with PCR-confirmed SARS-CoV-2 infection or an uninfected control (not recorded which).

This clonotype came up a few times. J is TRBJ2-5 and V is TRBV12-3 or TRBV12-4; D may be TRBD2 (5 bases). The V and J ends lost 3 bases and 1 base respectively, with 9 bases between them. The CDR3 covers 14 residues. The CDR3 loop is CASSFRTPQETQYF. CDR3 bases: TGTGCCAGCAGTTTTAGGACTCCCCAAGAGACCCAGTACTTC.

The chain joins TRBV7-2 to TRBJ1-3; D is perhaps TRBD1 (6 bases). Deletions cut 2 bases from V and 3 bases from J, with 17 bases between. The CDR3 runs 17 residues. From germline, CDR1 is SGHTA and CDR2 FQGNSA. The DNA of the CDR3 is TGTGCCAGCAGCTTATTAATCGGGGGGCAGATTGGAAACACCATATATTTT. Translated, it gives CASSLLIGGQIGNTIYF. Variable domain in full (rest from reference TRBV7-2 and TRBJ1-3): GAGVSQSPSNKVTEKGKDVELRCDPISGHTALYWYRQSLGQGLEFLIYFQGNSAPDKSGLPSDRFSAERTGGSVSTLTIQRTQQEDSAVYLCASSLLIGGQIGNTIYFGEGSWLTVV.

The chain is built from TRBV7-2 and TRBJ1-1; D is ambiguous. The CDR3 has 16 amino acids. Germline V gene lookup returns CDR1 SGHTA and CDR2 FQGNSA. V was cut by 5 bases and J by 2 bases, with 18 bases left in between. The CDR3, as DNA: TGTGCCAGCAGCCCTTCGGTCGGGAGATCCAACACTGAAGCTTTCTTT. Encoded protein: CASSPSVGRSNTEAFF.

J is TRBJ2-5 and V is TRBV24-1; D is tentatively TRBD1 or TRBD2 (5 bases each). Germline V gene data show CDR1 as KGHDR and CDR2 as SFDVKD. The CDR3 contains 14 residues. The V gene lost 6 bases and the J gene lost 3 bases, with 13 bases spanning the gap. The CDR3 DNA sequence: TGTGCCACCAGTCCCGGGACGGAGAAAGAGACCCAGTACTTC. Translated, it gives CATSPGTEKETQYF.